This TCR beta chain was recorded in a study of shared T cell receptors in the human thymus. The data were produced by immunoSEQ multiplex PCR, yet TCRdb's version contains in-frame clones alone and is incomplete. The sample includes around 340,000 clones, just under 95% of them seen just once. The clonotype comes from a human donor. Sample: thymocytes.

In DNA, the CDR3 is TGTGCCAGCTCACCTCCGGGACTAGCGGGAGGGCGGGATTGGTACCATAGCTCCTACGAGCAGTACTTC. Residues: CASSPPGLAGGRDWYHSSYEQYF. The rearrangement joins TRBV18 to TRBJ2-7; TRBD2 matches at 16 bases. V lost 3 bases and J lost 0; bases outside the gene matches: 20. The germline gives CDR1 KGHSH, CDR2 LQKENI. This CDR3 has 23 residues.